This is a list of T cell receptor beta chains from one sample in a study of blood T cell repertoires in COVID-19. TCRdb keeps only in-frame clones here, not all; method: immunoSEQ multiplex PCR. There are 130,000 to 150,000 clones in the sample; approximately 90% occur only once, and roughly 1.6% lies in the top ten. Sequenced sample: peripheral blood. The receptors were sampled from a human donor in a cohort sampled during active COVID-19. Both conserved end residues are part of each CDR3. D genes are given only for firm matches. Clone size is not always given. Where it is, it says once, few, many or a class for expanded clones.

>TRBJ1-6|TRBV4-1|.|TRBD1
TGCGCCAGCAGCCAAGATCTGAGACAGGGAGTTTATAATTCACCCCTCCACTTT
CASSQDLRQGVYNSPLHF
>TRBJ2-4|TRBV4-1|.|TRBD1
TGCGCCAGCAGCCAAGTTGTAGGGACAGCAGACCGTTTAGCCAAAAACATTCAGTACTTC
CASSQVVGTADRLAKNIQYF
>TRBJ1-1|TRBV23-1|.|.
TGCGCCAGCAGTCAATCGGGGGGGTTTTGGGACACTGAAGCTTTCTTT
CASSQSGGFWDTEAFF
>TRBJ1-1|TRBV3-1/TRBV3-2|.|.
TGTGCCAGCAGCCAAGGAACAGGGATGGACACTGAAGCTTTCTTT
CASSQGTGMDTEAFF
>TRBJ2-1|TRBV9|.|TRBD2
TGTGCCAGCAGCGTGGGTCCTAGCGGGGCCCGCTCCTACAATGAGCAGTTCTTC
CASSVGPSGARSYNEQFF
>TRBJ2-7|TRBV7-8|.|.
TGTGCCAGCAGCTTAGTGCGCCAGGGAGGCGAGCAGTACTTC
CASSLVRQGGEQYF
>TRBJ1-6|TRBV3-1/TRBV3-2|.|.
TGTGCCAGCAGCCCGTATAGGGGTGGGAATTCACCCCTCCACTTT
CASSPYRGGNSPLHF
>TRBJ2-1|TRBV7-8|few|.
TGTGCCAGCAGCTTACCAGATTCCTACAATGAGCAGTTCTTC
CASSLPDSYNEQFF
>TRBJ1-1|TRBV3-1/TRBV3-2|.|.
TGTGCCAGCAGCCAAGATACAGCGGGCGGTGAAGCTTTCTTT
CASSQDTAGGEAFF
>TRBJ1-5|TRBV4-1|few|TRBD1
TGCGCCAGCAGCCAAAGACAGGGGACGAGCAATCAGCCCCAGCATTTT
CASSQRQGTSNQPQHF
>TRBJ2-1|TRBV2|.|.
TGTGCCAGCAGCGAAGGGGGGGGCCCCTGGAATGAGCAGTTCTTC
CASSEGGGPWNEQFF
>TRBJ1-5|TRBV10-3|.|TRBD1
TGTGCCACAGGACAGGGGTATCAGCCCCAGCATTTT
CATGQGYQPQHF
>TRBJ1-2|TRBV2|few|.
TGTGCCAGCAGTTCTCCGGGTTATGGCTACACCTTC
CASSSPGYGYTF
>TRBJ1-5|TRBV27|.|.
TGTGCCAGTGGTTTGGGCAGCAATCAGCCCCAGCATTTT
CASGLGSNQPQHF
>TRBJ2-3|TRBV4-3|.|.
TGCGCCAGCAGCCAAGGGCCTAGAAGTAGAAAAGATACGCAGTATTTT
CASSQGPRSRKDTQYF
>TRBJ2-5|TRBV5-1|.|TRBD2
TGCGCCAGCAGCTTGACTGGACTAGTTGGTGAGACCCAGTACTTC
CASSLTGLVGETQYF
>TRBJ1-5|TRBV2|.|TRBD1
TGTGCCAGCACCGGAGCAGGGGGAAGCAATCAGCCCCAGCATTTT
CASTGAGGSNQPQHF
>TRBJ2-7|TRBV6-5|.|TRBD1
TGTGCCAGCGCGCCCGGGACAGCCTCCTACGAGCAGTACTTC
CASAPGTASYEQYF
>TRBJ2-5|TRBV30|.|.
TGTGCCTGGAGGAGGGACATTCAAGAGACCCAGTACTTC
CAWRRDIQETQYF
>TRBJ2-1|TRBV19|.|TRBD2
TGTGCCAGTAGTCCCTCGGGACTAGCGGGGGGGCAAACCTACAATGAGCAGTTCTTC
CASSPSGLAGGQTYNEQFF
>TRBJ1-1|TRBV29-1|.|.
TGCAGCGTCCTAGTAATGGGGGGAGGGACTGAAGCTTTCTTT
CSVLVMGGGTEAFF
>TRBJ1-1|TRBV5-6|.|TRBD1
TGTGCCAGCAGCTCATCCTGGACAGGCGCCCTTCGGGCTTTCTTT
CASSSSWTGALRAFF
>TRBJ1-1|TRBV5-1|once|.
TGCGCCAGCAGCTTCCCGACAGGGAACACTGAAGCTTTCTTT
CASSFPTGNTEAFF
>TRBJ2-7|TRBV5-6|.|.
TGTGCCAGCAGCTTCCGGTACGAGCAGTACTTC
CASSFRYEQYF
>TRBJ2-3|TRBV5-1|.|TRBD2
TGCGCCAGCAGCACTGCTAGCGGGGATGGCACAGATACGCAGTATTTT
CASSTASGDGTDTQYF
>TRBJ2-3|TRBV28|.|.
TGTGCCAGCAGTGAACTAGCTGATTCTAGCACAGATACGCAGTATTTT
CASSELADSSTDTQYF
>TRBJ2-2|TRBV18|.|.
TGTGCCAGCTCACGGGAGACATCGAACACCGGGGAGCTGTTTTTT
CASSRETSNTGELFF
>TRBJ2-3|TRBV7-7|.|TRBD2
TGTGCCAGCAGCCCGGGGACTAGCGGGGTCGGGGATACGCAGTATTTT
CASSPGTSGVGDTQYF
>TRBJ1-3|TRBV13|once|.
TGTGCCAGCAGCACCAACCCAACAGGGTTGGGTGGAAACACCATATATTTT
CASSTNPTGLGGNTIYF
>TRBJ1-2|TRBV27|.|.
TGTGCCAGCAGTCGGACATTTTCCGGTTCGGGTTATGGCTACACCTTC
CASSRTFSGSGYGYTF
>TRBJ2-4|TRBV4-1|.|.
TGCGCCAGCAGCCAGGACTTACACATTCAGTACTTC
CASSQDLHIQYF
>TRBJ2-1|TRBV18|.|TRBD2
TGTGCCAGCTCACCCACTCGGGGACTAGACAATGAGCAGTTCTTC
CASSPTRGLDNEQFF
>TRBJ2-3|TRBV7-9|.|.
TGTGCCAGCACCTTATTGGGGGCTGGGTACACAGATACGCAGTATTTT
CASTLLGAGYTDTQYF
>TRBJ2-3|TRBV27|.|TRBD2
TGTGCCAGCAGTTCCACTAGCGTGGATACGCAGTATTTT
CASSSTSVDTQYF
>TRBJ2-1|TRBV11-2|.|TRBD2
TGTGCCAGCAGCTTAGGGACTAGCGGGCCAAACAATGAGCAGTTCTTC
CASSLGTSGPNNEQFF
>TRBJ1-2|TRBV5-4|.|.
TGTGCCAGCAGCTTGGTAGGGGCCGGTGGCTACACCTTC
CASSLVGAGGYTF
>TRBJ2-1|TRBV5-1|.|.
TGCGCCAGCACACTGACGGGGGGCCCTAATGAGCAGTTCTTC
CASTLTGGPNEQFF
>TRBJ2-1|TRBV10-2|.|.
TGCGCCAGCATTGAGCCTAGCAACAATGAGCAGTTCTTC
CASIEPSNNEQFF
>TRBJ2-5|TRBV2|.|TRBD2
TGTGCCAGCATTACGGGGGGGCCGGAGGAGACCCAGTACTTC
CASITGGPEETQYF
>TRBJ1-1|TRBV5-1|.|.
TGCGCCAGCCTGGACACACTTGGCACTGAAGCTTTCTTT
CASLDTLGTEAFF
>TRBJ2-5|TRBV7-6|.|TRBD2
TGTGCCAGCAGCTTATTAGGGACTAGCCCCGAGAGGGAGACCCAGTACTTC
CASSLLGTSPERETQYF
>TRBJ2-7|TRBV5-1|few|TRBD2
TGCGCCAGCAGCTTGGGGACTAGCGGGACCTACGAGCAGTACTTC
CASSLGTSGTYEQYF
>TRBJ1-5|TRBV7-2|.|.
TGTGCCAGCAGCTTAATATCCGGGAGCAACAATCAGCCCCAGCATTTT
CASSLISGSNNQPQHF
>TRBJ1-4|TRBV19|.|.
TGTGCCAGTAGTATGTACGGGGGGGAGAATGAAAAACTGTTTTTT
CASSMYGGENEKLFF
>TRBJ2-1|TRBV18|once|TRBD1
TGTGCCAGCTCACCCTATGGGACAGGTTCCTACAATGAGCAGTTCTTC
CASSPYGTGSYNEQFF
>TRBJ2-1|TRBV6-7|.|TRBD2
TGTGCCAGCAGTCACTGCGGGGGGCGCCACTCCTACAATGAGCAGTTCTTC
CASSHCGGRHSYNEQFF
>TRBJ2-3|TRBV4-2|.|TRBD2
TGTGCCAGCAGCCAAGGAGTAGCGGGGGACGCACAGCAGTATTTT
CASSQGVAGDAQQYF
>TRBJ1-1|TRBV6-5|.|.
TGTGCCAGCAGTTACTCGGGTGGGGGCGGAACTGAAGCTTTCTTT
CASSYSGGGGTEAFF